The rows below give T cell receptor beta chains drawn from one sample of a study of blood T cell repertoires in COVID-19. The repertoire was sequenced with immunoSEQ multiplex PCR; TCRdb's copy has only in-frame clones and lacks some. The data hold 310,000 or so clones, with roughly 87% observed a single time. Sequencing used PBMCs or T cells enriched from blood (not recorded which). The receptors come from a young woman who had recovered from COVID-19. CDR3s include the opening cysteine and the closing phenylalanine or tryptophan. Fields, in order: V gene, J gene, D gene, CDR3 length, CDR3 protein, CDR3 DNA. The D gene is left open where the match is weak.

V gene: TRBV4-1; J gene: TRBJ2-7; D gene: NA; CDR3 length: 17; CDR3 protein: CASSQDGMAGSLYEQYF; CDR3 DNA: TGCGCCAGCAGCCAAGATGGAATGGCAGGGTCCCTCTACGAGCAGTACTTC
V gene: TRBV7-2; J gene: TRBJ2-7; D gene: TRBD1; CDR3 length: 13; CDR3 protein: CASSLEQGNEQYF; CDR3 DNA: TGTGCCAGCAGCTTAGAACAGGGGAACGAGCAGTACTTC
V gene: TRBV3-1/TRBV3-2; J gene: TRBJ2-7; D gene: NA; CDR3 length: 12; CDR3 protein: CASSVSHEEQYF; CDR3 DNA: TGTGCCAGCAGCGTCTCCCACGAGGAGCAGTACTTC
V gene: TRBV4-1; J gene: TRBJ1-1; D gene: NA; CDR3 length: 14; CDR3 protein: CASSQDRRSTEAFF; CDR3 DNA: TGCGCCAGCAGCCAAGATAGGCGGAGCACTGAAGCTTTCTTT
V gene: TRBV19; J gene: TRBJ1-1; D gene: NA; CDR3 length: 11; CDR3 protein: CASIRQFEAFF; CDR3 DNA: TGTGCCAGTATCCGACAGTTTGAAGCTTTCTTT
V gene: TRBV5-4; J gene: TRBJ1-4; D gene: TRBD1; CDR3 length: 15; CDR3 protein: CASSSPGTGGEKLFF; CDR3 DNA: TGTGCCAGCAGCTCCCCCGGGACAGGGGGTGAAAAACTGTTTTTT
V gene: TRBV7-6; J gene: TRBJ2-7; D gene: TRBD2; CDR3 length: 14; CDR3 protein: CASSRSSTSFEQYF; CDR3 DNA: TGTGCCAGCAGCCGAAGTTCGACTAGCTTCGAGCAGTACTTC
V gene: TRBV19; J gene: TRBJ1-1; D gene: TRBD1; CDR3 length: 17; CDR3 protein: CASRIVVGTGPATEAFF; CDR3 DNA: TGTGCCAGTAGGATAGTAGTTGGGACAGGGCCGGCCACTGAAGCTTTCTTT
V gene: TRBV5-1; J gene: TRBJ2-5; D gene: TRBD1; CDR3 length: 14; CDR3 protein: CASSQGTGVETQYF; CDR3 DNA: TGCGCCAGCAGTCAGGGGACAGGGGTGGAGACCCAGTACTTC
V gene: TRBV28; J gene: TRBJ2-1; D gene: TRBD2; CDR3 length: 16; CDR3 protein: CASSPHGVAGVYEQFF; CDR3 DNA: TGTGCCAGCAGTCCCCACGGGGTAGCGGGAGTTTATGAGCAGTTCTTC
V gene: TRBV6-5; J gene: TRBJ1-2; D gene: TRBD1; CDR3 length: 13; CDR3 protein: CAGLGTGGYGYTF; CDR3 DNA: TGTGCCGGGCTAGGGACAGGAGGCTATGGCTACACCTTC
V gene: TRBV14; J gene: TRBJ1-1; D gene: TRBD1; CDR3 length: 16; CDR3 protein: CASSPWPTGAVAEAFF; CDR3 DNA: TGTGCCAGCAGCCCGTGGCCGACAGGGGCCGTCGCTGAAGCTTTCTTT
V gene: TRBV7-8; J gene: TRBJ1-1; D gene: NA; CDR3 length: 15; CDR3 protein: CASSSLGGEHTEAFF; CDR3 DNA: TGTGCCAGCAGCTCCCTGGGTGGGGAGCACACTGAAGCTTTCTTT
V gene: TRBV5-1; J gene: TRBJ2-3; D gene: TRBD2; CDR3 length: 16; CDR3 protein: CASSLGTSGNADTQYF; CDR3 DNA: TGCGCCAGCAGCTTGGGGACTAGCGGGAATGCAGATACGCAGTATTTT
V gene: TRBV14; J gene: TRBJ2-1; D gene: TRBD2; CDR3 length: 13; CDR3 protein: CASSQSTGTSLFF; CDR3 DNA: TGTGCCAGCAGCCAATCCACCGGGACTAGCCTGTTCTTC
V gene: TRBV4-2; J gene: TRBJ2-2; D gene: NA; CDR3 length: 14; CDR3 protein: CASSQDRGIGELFF; CDR3 DNA: TGTGCCAGCAGCCAAGATAGGGGGATCGGGGAGCTGTTTTTT
V gene: TRBV21-1; J gene: TRBJ2-1; D gene: NA; CDR3 length: 16; CDR3 protein: CASSKGTSGELVEQFF; CDR3 DNA: TGTGCCAGCAGCAAAGGAACTAGCGGGGAGCTGGTTGAGCAGTTCTTC